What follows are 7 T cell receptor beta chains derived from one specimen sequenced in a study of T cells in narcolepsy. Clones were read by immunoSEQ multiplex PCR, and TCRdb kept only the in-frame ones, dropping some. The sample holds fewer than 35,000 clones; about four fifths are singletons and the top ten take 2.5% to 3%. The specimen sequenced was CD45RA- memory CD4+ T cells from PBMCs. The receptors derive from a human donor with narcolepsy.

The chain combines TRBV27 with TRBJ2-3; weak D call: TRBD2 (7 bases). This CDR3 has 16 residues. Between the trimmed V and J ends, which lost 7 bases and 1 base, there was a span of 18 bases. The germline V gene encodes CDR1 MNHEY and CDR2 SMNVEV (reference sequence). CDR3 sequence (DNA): TGTGCCAGCACCCTGAATCGGGGGGCCGGCACAGATACGCAGTATTTT. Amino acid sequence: CASTLNRGAGTDTQYF.

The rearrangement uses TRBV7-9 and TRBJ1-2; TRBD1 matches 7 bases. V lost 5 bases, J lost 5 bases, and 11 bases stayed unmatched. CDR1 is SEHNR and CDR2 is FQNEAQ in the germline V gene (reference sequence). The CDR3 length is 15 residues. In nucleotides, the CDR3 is TGTGCCAGCAGCCCCTTGGGGCAGGGGGTTTATGGCTACACCTTC. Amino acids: CASSPLGQGVYGYTF.

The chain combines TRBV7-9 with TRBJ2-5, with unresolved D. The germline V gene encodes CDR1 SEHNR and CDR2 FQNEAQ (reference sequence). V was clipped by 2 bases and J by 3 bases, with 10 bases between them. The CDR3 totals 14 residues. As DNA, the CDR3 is TGTGCCAGCAGCTTACCAGGACGGGAAGAGACCCAGTACTTC. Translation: CASSLPGREETQYF.

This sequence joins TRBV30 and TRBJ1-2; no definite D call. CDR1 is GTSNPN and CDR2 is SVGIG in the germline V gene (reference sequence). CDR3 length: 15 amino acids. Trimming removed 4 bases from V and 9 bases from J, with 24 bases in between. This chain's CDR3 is CAWTPPWFSPESYTF. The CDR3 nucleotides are TGTGCCTGGACCCCCCCCTGGTTCAGCCCTGAAAGCTACACCTTC.

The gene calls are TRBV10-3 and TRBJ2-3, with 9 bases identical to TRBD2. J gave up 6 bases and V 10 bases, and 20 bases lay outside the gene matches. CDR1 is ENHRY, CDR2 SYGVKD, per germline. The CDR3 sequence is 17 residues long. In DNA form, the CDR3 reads TGTGCCACGCAGTATGGCCTGGCGGGGGGGGCCCGTGATACGCAGTATTTT. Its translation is CATQYGLAGGARDTQYF.

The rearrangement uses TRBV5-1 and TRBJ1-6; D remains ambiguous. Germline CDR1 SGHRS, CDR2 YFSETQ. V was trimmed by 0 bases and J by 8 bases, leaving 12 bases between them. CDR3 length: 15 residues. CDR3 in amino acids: CASSLDSPSHSPLHF. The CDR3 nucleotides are TGCGCCAGCAGCTTGGACTCCCCTTCCCATTCACCCCTCCACTTT.

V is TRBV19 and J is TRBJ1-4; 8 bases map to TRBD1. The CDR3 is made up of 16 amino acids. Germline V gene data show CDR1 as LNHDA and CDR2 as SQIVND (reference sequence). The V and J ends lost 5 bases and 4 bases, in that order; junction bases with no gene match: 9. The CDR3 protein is CASSVGQAQGNEKLFF. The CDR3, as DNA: TGTGCCAGTAGTGTGGGACAGGCTCAGGGTAATGAAAAACTGTTTTTT.